Listed here are 2 T cell receptor beta chains from one sample, sequenced in a study of CD8 T cells in ankylosing spondylitis. TCRdb independently ran MiXCR on the 5' RACE reads; one entry per CDR3 protein. This table has approximately 350,000 distinct CDR3 sequences, about 20% appearing once. Sequencing used blood, either unsorted or a sorted T cell fraction (not recorded which). These TCRs come from a male donor with ankylosing spondylitis or in good health (not recorded which).

This clonotype occurred a few times. The J gene is TRBJ2-7, the V gene TRBV7-9; D call uncertain. The length of the CDR3 is 13 residues. Germline values: CDR1 SEHNR, CDR2 FQNEAQ (reference sequence). Between the trimmed V and J ends, which lost 4 bases and 2 bases, there was a span of 9 bases. CDR3 in amino acids: CASSSTDPYEQYF. The CDR3 DNA is TGTGCCAGCAGCTCAACAGATCCCTACGAGCAGTACTTC.

The V and J genes are TRBV7-9 and TRBJ2-5, with 8 bases fitting TRBD2. This CDR3 contains 17 residues. In germline, CDR1 is SEHNR, CDR2 FQNEAQ (reference sequence). The junction had 10 bases not matched to a gene; V was cut back by 3 bases and J by 1 base. The CDR3 DNA reads as TGTGCCAGCAGCTTCCACCCGGACGGGGGGGCCCAAGAGACCCAGTACTTC. Its protein is CASSFHPDGGAQETQYF.